A selection of T cell receptor beta chains follows, all from one sample in a study of cytomegalovirus exposure and HLA in healthy donors. Using immunoSEQ multiplex PCR, the repertoire was profiled, and TCRdb retains in-frame clones only, with some absent. This sample has about 120,000 clones; over 60% occur once, and the top ten carry about 3.3%. The material sequenced was PBMCs. Receptors were obtained from a woman aged 25 to 39 in good health and CMV-seropositive. The CDR3 runs from the conserved cysteine through the conserved F or W.

v_gene,j_gene,CDR3aa
TRBV6-1,TRBJ1-2,CASSVKTGKSGYGYTF
TRBV29-1,TRBJ2-5,CSVGFRKGLNGGTQYF
TRBV28,TRBJ2-5,CASSQAGGKTLQETQYF
TRBV7-2,TRBJ1-5,CASSLARTSRRRTERNQPQHF
TRBV7-3,TRBJ1-6,CASSLGGSPRDSPLHF
TRBV27,TRBJ2-7,CASGHADNPYEQYF
TRBV5-6,TRBJ2-7,CASIPGQAYEQYF
TRBV28,TRBJ2-7,CASSNTDREYYEQYF
TRBV6-5,TRBJ2-1,CASSYSPLGNEQFF
TRBV19,TRBJ1-6,CASSISRGSYNSPLHF
TRBV27,TRBJ1-2,CASSLAARNYGYTF
TRBV7-6,TRBJ2-3,CASRGNPRDTQYF
TRBV5-1,TRBJ2-1,CASSMTGTSGGNEQFF
TRBV5-1,NA,CASRWDNYEQYF
TRBV10-3,TRBJ1-2,CATVERPLGGYTF
TRBV7-9,TRBJ1-2,CSSSLAGVEGYTF
TRBV27,TRBJ2-7,CASNTGTGGFNEQYF
TRBV29-1,TRBJ2-5,CSVGPSGGAGTQYF
TRBV4-3,TRBJ2-7,CASSKDNRGQPYEQYF
TRBV29-1,TRBJ2-2,CSVKGLAGGGGELFF
TRBV6-6,TRBJ2-7,CASSYSGTPSYEQYF
TRBV5-4,TRBJ2-1,CASSSRTSGGPNEQFF
TRBV7-6,TRBJ2-1,CASPGTSGGSSYNEQFF
TRBV6-6,TRBJ1-5,CASSYQGTPQHF
TRBV7-6,TRBJ2-7,CASSPGESAEQYF
TRBV29-1,TRBJ2-7,CSVEGLLTGSYEQYF
TRBV13,TRBJ1-2,CASSTWTGGGYGYTF